There are many counts of the clone carrying this T cell receptor (beta chain). Its antigen is undetermined. The data belong to a study of CD8 T cells in ankylosing spondylitis. TCRdb reprocessed the 5' RACE reads with MiXCR, giving one entry per CDR3 protein. This table has fewer than 550,000 distinct CDR3 sequences, roughly 5% appearing once. The V end lost 1 base, the J end lost 5 bases, and 14 bases lay between the germline ends. This CDR3 spans 15 amino acids. Study results and limitations: Ankylosing spondylitis blood appeared to carry a characteristic TCR beta motif of fewer than 10 highly homologous variants.

The material sequenced was blood, either unsorted or a sorted T cell fraction (not recorded which). The rearrangement joins TRBV12-3 or TRBV12-4 to TRBJ1-2; perhaps TRBD1 as D (5 bases). This TCR was sampled from a male donor with ankylosing spondylitis. For the CDR3, the DNA is TGTGCCAGCAGTTTAGGGGTCGGAGGGGCTTATGGCTACACCTTC. Its translation is CASSLGVGGAYGYTF.